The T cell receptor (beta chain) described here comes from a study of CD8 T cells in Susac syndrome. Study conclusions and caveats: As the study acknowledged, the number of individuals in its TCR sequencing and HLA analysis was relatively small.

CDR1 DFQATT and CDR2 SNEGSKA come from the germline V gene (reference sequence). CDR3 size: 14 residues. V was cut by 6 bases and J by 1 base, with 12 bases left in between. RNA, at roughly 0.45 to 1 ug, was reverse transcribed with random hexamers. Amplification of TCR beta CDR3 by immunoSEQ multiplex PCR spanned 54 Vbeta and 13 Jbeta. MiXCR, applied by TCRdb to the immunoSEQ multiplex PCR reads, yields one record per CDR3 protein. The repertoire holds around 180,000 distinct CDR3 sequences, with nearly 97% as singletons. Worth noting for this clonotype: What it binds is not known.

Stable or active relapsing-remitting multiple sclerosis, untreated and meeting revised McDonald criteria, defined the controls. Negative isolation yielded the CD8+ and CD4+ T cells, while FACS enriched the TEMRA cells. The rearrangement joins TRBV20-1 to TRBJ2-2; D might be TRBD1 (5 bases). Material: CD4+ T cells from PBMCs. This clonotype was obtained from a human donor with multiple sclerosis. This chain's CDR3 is CSALPTGNTGELFF. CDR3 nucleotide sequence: TGCAGTGCACTTCCAACAGGGAACACCGGGGAGCTGTTTTTT.